This T cell receptor (beta chain) was profiled in a study of blood T cell repertoires in COVID-19. As for the study in general: Researchers got acute and convalescent COVID-19 samples from the United States, Italy and Spain.

This clone occurred once. Libraries were prepared by immunoSEQ multiplex PCR; TCRdb keeps only in-frame clonotypes and omits some of them. The sample lists roughly 68,000 clones, roughly 71% occurring once. The material sequenced was peripheral blood. The TCR was taken from a man aged 60 to 69 with COVID-19, enrolled during active disease.

In nucleotides, the CDR3 is TGTGCCAGCAGTGAAACTACCGGGACAGGGTACAATGAGCAGTTCTTC. Translation: CASSETTGTGYNEQFF. The chain recombines TRBV6-1 with TRBJ2-1; 9 bases map to TRBD1. The CDR3 loop spans 16 amino acids. CDR1 MNHNS and CDR2 SASEGT come from the germline V gene. V shed 2 bases and J 4 bases; nucleotides not matched to a gene: 6.